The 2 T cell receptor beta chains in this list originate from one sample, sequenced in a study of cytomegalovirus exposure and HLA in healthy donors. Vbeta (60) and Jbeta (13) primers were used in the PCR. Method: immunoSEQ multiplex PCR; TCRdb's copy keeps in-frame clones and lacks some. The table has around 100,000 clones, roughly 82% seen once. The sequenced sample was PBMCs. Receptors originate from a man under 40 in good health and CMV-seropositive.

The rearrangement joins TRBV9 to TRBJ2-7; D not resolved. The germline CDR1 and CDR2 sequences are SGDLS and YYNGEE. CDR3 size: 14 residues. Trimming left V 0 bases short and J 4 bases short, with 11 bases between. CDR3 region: CASSVGPEWYEQYF. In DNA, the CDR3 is TGTGCCAGCAGCGTAGGTCCTGAGTGGTACGAGCAGTACTTC.

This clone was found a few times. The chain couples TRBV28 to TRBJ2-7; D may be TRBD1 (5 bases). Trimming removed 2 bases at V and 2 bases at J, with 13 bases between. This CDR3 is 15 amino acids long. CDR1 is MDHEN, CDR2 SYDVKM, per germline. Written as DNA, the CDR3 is TGTGCCAGCAGTTTAATCTATAACAGGACCTACGAGCAGTACTTC. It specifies CASSLIYNRTYEQYF.